The 19 T cell receptor beta chains below were found in one sample sequenced in a study of shared clonotypes between healthy human individuals. The assay was immunoSEQ multiplex PCR, and TCRdb's table has in-frame clones only and misses some. The sample holds more than 2 million clones; 93% are singletons and the top ten take around 1.7%. CD45RO negativity and positive selection for CCR7 defined naive CD8 cells, a population that excluded terminally differentiated effector memory CD45RA+ cells. Sequenced input: naive CD8+ T cells from PBMCs. These receptors were obtained from a man aged 18 to 30 in good health. Some clones in this sample may be carry-over from other donors' samples.

The sample holds one count of this clone. The chain carries TRBV10-3 and TRBJ2-7; no definite D call. The germline CDR1 and CDR2 sequences are ENHRY and SYGVKD. The CDR3 spans 13 residues. Trimming stripped 2 bases from V and 3 bases from J, with 8 bases between. The CDR3 sequence is CAISEVLSYEQYF. CDR3 bases: TGTGCCATCAGTGAGGTTCTAAGCTACGAGCAGTACTTC.

Of note for this clone: Other DNA variants within this sample encode the same CDR3. This chain connects TRBV29-1 to TRBJ2-2; maybe TRBD1 (6 bases). The CDR3 contains 12 residues. Germline V gene lookup returns CDR1 SQVTM and CDR2 ANQGSEA. The V end was cut by 6 bases, the J end by 3 bases, with 8 bases between. The CDR3 DNA reads TGCAGCGTAGGGGGAGACACCGGGGAGCTGTTTTTT. Translated: CSVGGDTGELFF.

The chain recombines TRBV27 with TRBJ2-1; 8 positions match TRBD2. With V trimmed by 5 bases and J by 2 bases, 2 bases remained unmatched. The germline V gene has CDR1 MNHEY and CDR2 SMNVEV (reference sequence). This CDR3 spans 14 amino acids. The CDR3 nucleotides are TGTGCCAGCAGTATACTAGCGGCCTACAATGAGCAGTTCTTC. It translates to CASSILAAYNEQFF.

This rearrangement joins TRBV19 to TRBJ1-4; D is ambiguous. The V and J ends lost 4 bases and 7 bases respectively, with 13 bases between them. The CDR3 runs 14 residues. Germline values: CDR1 LNHDA, CDR2 SQIVND (reference sequence). This CDR3 reads CASSTRHFGEKLFF. Here the CDR3 DNA reads TGTGCCAGTAGTACTAGACACTTCGGTGAAAAACTGTTTTTT.

The rearrangement uses TRBV2 and TRBJ1-2, with 7 bases lining up with TRBD1. This CDR3 comprises 14 residues. The junction had 6 bases not matched to a gene; V was cut back by 4 bases and J by 4 bases. Germline CDR1 SNHLY, CDR2 FYNNEI. The CDR3: CASSGTGSVYGYTF. The CDR3 DNA is TGTGCCAGCAGTGGGACAGGATCCGTCTATGGCTACACCTTC.

This clone is a singleton in its sample. The chain combines TRBV7-9 with TRBJ2-3; D is perhaps TRBD2 (5 bases). The germline V and J ends were trimmed by 1 base and 4 bases, with 12 bases remaining between them. CDR3 size: 15 residues. Germline V CDR1 and CDR2: SEHNR, FQNEAQ (reference sequence). CDR3 sequence reads: CASSLGLSAADTQYF. The CDR3 coding sequence is TGTGCCAGCAGCTTAGGTTTATCAGCGGCAGATACGCAGTATTTT.

CDR3 protein: CASSLIAQSSGNTIYF. DNA of the CDR3: TGTGCCAGCAGTTTAATAGCACAAAGCTCTGGAAACACCATATATTTT. The chain combines TRBV28 with TRBJ1-3; D remains unclear. V lost 2 bases and J 0 bases, leaving 11 bases between the germline ends. CDR3 length: 16 amino acids. Germline CDR1 reads MDHEN; CDR2 reads SYDVKM.

The gene calls are TRBV5-1 and TRBJ1-1; TRBD1 is a possible D gene (5 bases). Germline values: CDR1 SGHRS, CDR2 YFSETQ. The germline V and J ends were trimmed by 6 bases and 7 bases, with 10 bases remaining between them. The CDR3 is made up of 11 amino acids. The CDR3 region has the DNA TGCGCCAGCATGAGGGGTAGTGAAGCTTTCTTT. Translated: CASMRGSEAFF.

This clone was picked up a small number of times. Here the CDR3 DNA reads TGTGCCAGCAGTCGCAAGCCGGGACTAGAGACTGAAGCTTTCTTT. Protein sequence: CASSRKPGLETEAFF. The chain combines TRBV28 with TRBJ1-1, with D possibly being TRBD1 (5 bases). CDR1 and CDR2 (germline): MDHEN, SYDVKM. Between the trimmed V and J ends, which lost 5 bases and 5 bases, there was a span of 18 bases. CDR3 length equals 15 residues. The full variable domain, its missing parts supplied by reference TRBV28 and TRBJ1-1, is DVKVTQSSRYLVKRTGEKVFLECVQDMDHENMFWYRQDPGLGLRLIYFSYDVKMKEKGDIPEGYSVSREKKERFSLILESASTNQTSMYLCASSRKPGLETEAFFGQGTRLTVV.

The rearrangement joins TRBV27 to TRBJ1-1; D uncertain. Trimming took 6 bases from V and 1 from J, leaving 6 bases between them. The germline CDR1 and CDR2 sequences are MNHEY and SMNVEV (reference sequence). CDR3 length equals 12 residues. The CDR3 sequence is CASRDPNTEAFF. The CDR3, as DNA: TGTGCCAGCAGGGACCCGAACACTGAAGCTTTCTTT.

The chain joins TRBV6-1 to TRBJ2-1; a weak D match, TRBD2 (6 bases). The germline gives CDR1 MNHNS, CDR2 SASEGT. The ends were cut back, 0 bases at V and 2 bases at J, with 11 bases in the middle. This CDR3 spans 16 amino acids. This CDR3 reads CASSEARWGAYNEQFF. The CDR3 DNA sequence: TGTGCCAGCAGTGAAGCGCGTTGGGGGGCCTACAATGAGCAGTTCTTC.

The table lists this clone with a count of one. This rearrangement joins TRBV13 to TRBJ2-7; D may correspond to TRBD1 or TRBD2 (5 bases each). V lost 5 bases and J 7 bases, leaving 18 bases between the germline ends. In germline, CDR1 is PRHDT, CDR2 FYEKMQ (reference sequence). The CDR3 loop spans 14 amino acids. The CDR3 DNA follows: TGTGCCAGCAGCACGGGACGTCGAAGAGGGGAGCAGTACTTC. Amino acid sequence: CASSTGRRRGEQYF.

This chain links TRBV19 with TRBJ1-1; TRBD1 might be the D (6 bases). The CDR3 loop spans 16 amino acids. Trimming took off 7 bases at V and 4 bases at J, with 22 bases between the two ends. Germline V CDR1 and CDR2: LNHDA, SQIVND (reference sequence). The CDR3 protein is CASTAQISGHTTEAFF. The CDR3 region has the DNA TGTGCCAGTACCGCACAAATCTCGGGACACACCACTGAAGCTTTCTTT.

The V and J genes are TRBV29-1 and TRBJ2-7; 10 bases match TRBD2. CDR1 is SQVTM and CDR2 is ANQGSEA in the germline V gene. Unmatched junction bases numbered 7, after V lost 3 bases and J lost 2 bases. This CDR3 is built from 15 residues. CDR3 DNA: TGCAGCGTTGAGGATTGGACTAGCGGTACCTACGAGCAGTACTTC. It specifies CSVEDWTSGTYEQYF.

This chain connects TRBV6-1 to TRBJ2-1; a possible D gene is TRBD1 (6 bases). Trimming cost V 4 bases and J 6 bases, with 10 bases left between them. This CDR3 spans 13 amino acids. The germline V gene has CDR1 MNHNS and CDR2 SASEGT. DNA of the CDR3: TGTGCCAGCAGTGTACAGGGAACCAATGAGCAGTTCTTC. Translating gives CASSVQGTNEQFF.

This sequence joins TRBV7-9 and TRBJ1-4; D unresolved. Germline V gene data show CDR1 as SEHNR and CDR2 as FQNEAQ (reference sequence). CDR3 size: 13 residues. V lost 1 base to trimming and J lost 8 bases, with 8 bases between them. For the CDR3, the DNA is TGTGCCAGCAGCTTAGGGTACAGCGAAAAACTGTTTTTT. It encodes CASSLGYSEKLFF.

CDR3 sequence: CASSLSSGRPYEQYF. The CDR3 nucleotides are TGCGCCAGCAGCTTGTCGAGCGGGCGTCCCTACGAGCAGTACTTC. J is TRBJ2-7 and V is TRBV5-1; possible D gene TRBD2, 6 bases. The CDR3 loop spans 15 amino acids. V gave up 1 base and J gave up 2 bases, with 13 bases separating them. Germline V gives CDR1 SGHRS, CDR2 YFSETQ.

The chain has TRBV7-9 and TRBJ1-1, with D perhaps matching TRBD1 (6 bases). In germline, CDR1 is SEHNR, CDR2 FQNEAQ (reference sequence). The CDR3 length is 12 residues. V shed 5 bases and J shed 5 bases, with 9 bases lying between them. The CDR3 nucleotides are TGTGCCAGCAGCACCGGACAGACTGAAGCTTTCTTT. It codes for CASSTGQTEAFF.

The chain joins TRBV6-5 to TRBJ2-5; D remains unclear. This CDR3 is built from 14 residues. Germline CDR1 MNHEY, CDR2 SVGAGI. The V end was cut by 6 bases, the J end by 2 bases, with 13 bases between. The CDR3, as DNA: TGTGCCAGCAGGGCCAACAGTAAACAAGAGACCCAGTACTTC. This translates into CASRANSKQETQYF.